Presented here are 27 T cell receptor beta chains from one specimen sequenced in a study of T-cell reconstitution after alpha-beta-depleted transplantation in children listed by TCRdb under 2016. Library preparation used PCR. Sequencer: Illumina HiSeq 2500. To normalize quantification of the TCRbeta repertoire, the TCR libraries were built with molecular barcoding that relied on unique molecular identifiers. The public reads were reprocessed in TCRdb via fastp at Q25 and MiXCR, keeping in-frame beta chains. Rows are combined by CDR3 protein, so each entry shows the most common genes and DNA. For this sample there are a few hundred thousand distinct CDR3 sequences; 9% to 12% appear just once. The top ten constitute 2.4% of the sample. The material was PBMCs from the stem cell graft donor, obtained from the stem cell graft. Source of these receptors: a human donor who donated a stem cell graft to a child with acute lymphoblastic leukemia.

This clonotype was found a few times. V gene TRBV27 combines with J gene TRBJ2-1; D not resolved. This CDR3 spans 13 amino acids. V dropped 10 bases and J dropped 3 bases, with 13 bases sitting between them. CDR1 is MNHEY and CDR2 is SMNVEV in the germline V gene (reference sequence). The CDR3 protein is CATRKTDYNEQFF. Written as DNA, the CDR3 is TGTGCCACCCGAAAAACTGACTACAATGAGCAGTTCTTC.

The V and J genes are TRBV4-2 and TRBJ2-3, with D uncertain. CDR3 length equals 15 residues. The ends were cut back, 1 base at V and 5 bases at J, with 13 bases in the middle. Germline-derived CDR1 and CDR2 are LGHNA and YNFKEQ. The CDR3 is CASSQANPVRDTQYF. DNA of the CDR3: TGTGCCAGCAGCCAAGCAAACCCGGTACGAGATACGCAGTATTTT.

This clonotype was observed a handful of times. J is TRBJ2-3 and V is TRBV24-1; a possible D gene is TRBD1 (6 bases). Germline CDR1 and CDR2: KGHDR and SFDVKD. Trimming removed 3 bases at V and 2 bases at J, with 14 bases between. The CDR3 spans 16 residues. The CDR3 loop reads CATSDPGGSFTDTQYF. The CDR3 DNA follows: TGTGCCACCAGTGATCCTGGGGGCTCTTTCACAGATACGCAGTATTTT.

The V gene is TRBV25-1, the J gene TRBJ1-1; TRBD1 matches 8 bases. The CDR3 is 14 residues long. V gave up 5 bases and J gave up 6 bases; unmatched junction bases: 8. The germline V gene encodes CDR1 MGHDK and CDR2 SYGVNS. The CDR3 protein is CASSKAGGLAEAFF. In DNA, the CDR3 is TGTGCCAGCAGTAAAGCAGGGGGCTTGGCTGAAGCTTTCTTT.

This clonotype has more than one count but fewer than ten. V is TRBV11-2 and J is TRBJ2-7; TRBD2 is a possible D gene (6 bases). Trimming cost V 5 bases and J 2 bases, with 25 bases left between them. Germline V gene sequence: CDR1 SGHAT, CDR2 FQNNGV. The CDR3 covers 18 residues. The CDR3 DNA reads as TGTGCCAGCAGCCCCACTCGGCGGGGTAAAGGAGTGGCCTACGAGCAGTACTTC. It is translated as CASSPTRRGKGVAYEQYF. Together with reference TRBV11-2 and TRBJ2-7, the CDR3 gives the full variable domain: EAGVAQSPRYKIIEKRQSVAFWCNPISGHATLYWYQQILGQGPKLLIQFQNNGVVDDSQLPKDRFSAERLKGVDSTLKIQPAKLEDSAVYLCASSPTRRGKGVAYEQYFGPGTRLTVT.

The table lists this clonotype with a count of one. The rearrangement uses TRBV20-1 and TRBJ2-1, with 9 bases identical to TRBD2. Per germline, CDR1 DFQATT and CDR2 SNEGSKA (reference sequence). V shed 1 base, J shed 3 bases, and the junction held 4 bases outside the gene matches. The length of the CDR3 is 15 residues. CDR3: CSARVAGVDYNEQFF. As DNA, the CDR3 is TGCAGTGCTAGAGTAGCGGGAGTTGACTACAATGAGCAGTTCTTC.

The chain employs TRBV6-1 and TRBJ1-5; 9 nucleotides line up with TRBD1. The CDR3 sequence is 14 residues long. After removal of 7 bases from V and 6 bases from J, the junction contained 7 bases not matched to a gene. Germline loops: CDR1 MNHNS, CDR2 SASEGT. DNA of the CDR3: TGTGCCAGCACTAATACAGGGGGCGGTCAGCCCCAGCATTTT. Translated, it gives CASTNTGGGQPQHF.

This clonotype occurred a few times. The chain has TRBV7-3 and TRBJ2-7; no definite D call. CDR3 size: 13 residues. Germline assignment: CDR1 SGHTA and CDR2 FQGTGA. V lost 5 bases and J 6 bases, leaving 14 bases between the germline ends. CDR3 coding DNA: TGTGCCAGCAGCCACGGGCCAGTACTCGAGCAGTACTTC. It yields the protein CASSHGPVLEQYF.

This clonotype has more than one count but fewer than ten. Written as DNA, the CDR3 is TGCAGTGCTAGCAGCCGGGACAGGGTGAACAATGAGCAGTTCTTC. Its translation is CSASSRDRVNNEQFF. The chain combines TRBV20-1 with TRBJ2-1, with 9 bases identical to TRBD1. Germline CDR1 is DFQATT and CDR2 is SNEGSKA (reference sequence). This CDR3 is built from 15 residues. Trimming took 3 bases from V and 5 from J; bases not matched to a gene: 8.

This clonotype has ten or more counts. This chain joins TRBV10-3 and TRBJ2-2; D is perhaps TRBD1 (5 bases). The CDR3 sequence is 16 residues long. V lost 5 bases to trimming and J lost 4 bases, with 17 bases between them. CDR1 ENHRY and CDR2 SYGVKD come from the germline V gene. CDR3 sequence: CAISLDGLQGTGELFF. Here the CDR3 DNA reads TGTGCCATCAGTCTAGACGGTCTCCAGGGCACCGGGGAGCTGTTTTTT.

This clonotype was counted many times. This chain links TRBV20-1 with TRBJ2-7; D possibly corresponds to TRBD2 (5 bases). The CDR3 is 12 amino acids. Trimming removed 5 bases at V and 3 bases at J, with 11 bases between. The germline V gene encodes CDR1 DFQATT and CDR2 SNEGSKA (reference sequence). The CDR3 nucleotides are TGCAGTGCTCAAGGACGGGACTACGAGCAGTACTTC. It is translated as CSAQGRDYEQYF.

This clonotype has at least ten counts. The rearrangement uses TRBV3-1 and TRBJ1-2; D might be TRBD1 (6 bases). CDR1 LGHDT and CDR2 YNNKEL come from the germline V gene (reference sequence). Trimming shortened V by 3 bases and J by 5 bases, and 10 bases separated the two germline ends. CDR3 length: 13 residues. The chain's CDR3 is CASSQDGQYGYTF. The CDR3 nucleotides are TGTGCCAGCAGCCAGGACGGACAGTATGGCTACACCTTC.

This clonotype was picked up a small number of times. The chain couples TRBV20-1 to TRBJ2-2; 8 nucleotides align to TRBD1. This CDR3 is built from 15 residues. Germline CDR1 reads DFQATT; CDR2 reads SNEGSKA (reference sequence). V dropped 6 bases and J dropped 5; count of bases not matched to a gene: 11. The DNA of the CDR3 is TGCAGTGCCAGCCAGGGACAGGCTAGGACCGGGGAGCTGTTTTTT. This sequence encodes CSASQGQARTGELFF.

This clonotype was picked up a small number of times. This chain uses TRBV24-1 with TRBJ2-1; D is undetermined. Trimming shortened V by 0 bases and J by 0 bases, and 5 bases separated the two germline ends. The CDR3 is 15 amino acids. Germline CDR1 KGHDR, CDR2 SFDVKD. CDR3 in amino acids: CATSDLTVSYNEQFF. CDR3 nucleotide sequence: TGTGCCACCAGTGATTTGACGGTCTCCTACAATGAGCAGTTCTTC.

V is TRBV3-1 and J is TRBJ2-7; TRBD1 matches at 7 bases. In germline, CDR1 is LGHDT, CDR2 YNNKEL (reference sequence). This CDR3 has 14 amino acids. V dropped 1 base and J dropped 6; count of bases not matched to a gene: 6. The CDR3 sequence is CASSQGRGGSEQYF. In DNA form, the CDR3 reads TGTGCCAGCAGCCAAGGAAGAGGGGGCAGCGAGCAGTACTTC.

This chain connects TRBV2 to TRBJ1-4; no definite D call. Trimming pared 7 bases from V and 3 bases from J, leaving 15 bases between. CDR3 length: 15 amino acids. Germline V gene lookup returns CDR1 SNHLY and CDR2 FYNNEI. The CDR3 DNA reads TGTGCCAGCACACGTGAGGGCAGCCCTAATGAAAAACTGTTTTTT. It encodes CASTREGSPNEKLFF.

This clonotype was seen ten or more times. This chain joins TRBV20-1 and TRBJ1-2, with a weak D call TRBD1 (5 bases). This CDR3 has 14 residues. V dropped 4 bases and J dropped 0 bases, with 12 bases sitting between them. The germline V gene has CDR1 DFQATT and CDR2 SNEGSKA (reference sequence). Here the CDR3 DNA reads TGCAGTGCTACTGAGACAGCAACTAACTATGGCTACACCTTC. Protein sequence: CSATETATNYGYTF.

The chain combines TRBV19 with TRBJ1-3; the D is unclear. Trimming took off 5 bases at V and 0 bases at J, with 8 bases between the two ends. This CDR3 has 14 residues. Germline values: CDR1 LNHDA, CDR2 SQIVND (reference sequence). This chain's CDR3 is CASSRQISGNTIYF. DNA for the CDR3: TGTGCCAGTAGTCGGCAGATCTCTGGAAACACCATATATTTT.

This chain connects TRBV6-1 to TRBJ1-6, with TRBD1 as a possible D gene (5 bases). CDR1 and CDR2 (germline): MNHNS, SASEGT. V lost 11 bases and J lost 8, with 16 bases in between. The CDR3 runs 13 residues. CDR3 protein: CAAYRGGDSPLHF. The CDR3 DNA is TGTGCCGCCTATCGGGGGGGGGATTCACCCCTCCACTTT.

The CDR3 coding sequence is TGCAGTGCTCCCGACGGGACTAGCGGGAGTGTGCAGTACTTC. Amino acid sequence: CSAPDGTSGSVQYF. The chain combines TRBV20-1 with TRBJ2-7; the match to TRBD2 covers 14 bases. V trimming: 5 bases; J trimming: 9 bases; junction bases outside the gene matches: 9. The CDR3 consists of 14 residues. Germline V gives CDR1 DFQATT, CDR2 SNEGSKA (reference sequence).

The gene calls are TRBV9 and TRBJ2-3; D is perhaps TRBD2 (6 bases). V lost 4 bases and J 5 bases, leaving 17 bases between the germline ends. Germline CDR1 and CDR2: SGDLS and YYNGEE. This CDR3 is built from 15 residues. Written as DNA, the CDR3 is TGTGCCAGCAGCATGGAGGGCTCGGCTGTAGATACGCAGTATTTT. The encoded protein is CASSMEGSAVDTQYF.

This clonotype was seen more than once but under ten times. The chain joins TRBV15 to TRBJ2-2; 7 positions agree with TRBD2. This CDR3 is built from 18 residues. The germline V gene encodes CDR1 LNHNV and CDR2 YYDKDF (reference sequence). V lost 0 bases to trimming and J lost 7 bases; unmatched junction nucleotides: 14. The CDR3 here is CATSRDWGGGSDIGELFF. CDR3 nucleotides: TGTGCCACCAGCAGAGATTGGGGAGGCGGGAGTGATATCGGGGAGCTGTTTTTT.

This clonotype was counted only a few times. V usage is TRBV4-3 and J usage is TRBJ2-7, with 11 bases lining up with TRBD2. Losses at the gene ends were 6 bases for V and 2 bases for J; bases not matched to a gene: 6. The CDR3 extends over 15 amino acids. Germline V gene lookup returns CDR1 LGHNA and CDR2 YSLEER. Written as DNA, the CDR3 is TGCGCCAGCAGGCCAACTAGCGGGGGCCCCTACGAGCAGTACTTC. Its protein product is CASRPTSGGPYEQYF.

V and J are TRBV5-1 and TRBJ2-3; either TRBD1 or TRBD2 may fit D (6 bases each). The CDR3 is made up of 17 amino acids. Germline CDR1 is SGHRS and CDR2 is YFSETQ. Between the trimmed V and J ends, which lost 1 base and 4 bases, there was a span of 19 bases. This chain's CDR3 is CASSLRAVGGPADTQYF. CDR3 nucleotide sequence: TGCGCCAGCAGCTTGAGGGCGGTAGGGGGGCCTGCAGATACGCAGTATTTT.

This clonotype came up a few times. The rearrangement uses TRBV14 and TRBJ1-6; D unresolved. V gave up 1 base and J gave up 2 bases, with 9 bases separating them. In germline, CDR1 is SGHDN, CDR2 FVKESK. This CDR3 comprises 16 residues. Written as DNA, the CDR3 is TGTGCCAGCAGCCAAGCGGGAGCAGCCTATAATTCACCCCTCCACTTT. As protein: CASSQAGAAYNSPLHF.

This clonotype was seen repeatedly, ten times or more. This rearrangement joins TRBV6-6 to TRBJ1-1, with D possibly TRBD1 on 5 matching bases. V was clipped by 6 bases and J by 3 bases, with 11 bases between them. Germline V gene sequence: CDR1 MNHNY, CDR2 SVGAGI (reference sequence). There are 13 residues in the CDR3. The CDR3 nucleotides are TGTGCCAGCAGCCGACAGTCCTACACTGAAGCTTTCTTT. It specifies CASSRQSYTEAFF.

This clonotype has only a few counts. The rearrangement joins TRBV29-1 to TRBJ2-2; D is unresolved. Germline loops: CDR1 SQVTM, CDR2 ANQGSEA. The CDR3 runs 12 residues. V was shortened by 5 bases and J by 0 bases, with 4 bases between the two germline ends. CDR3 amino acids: CSVSSNTGELFF. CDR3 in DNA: TGCAGCGTTTCGTCGAACACCGGGGAGCTGTTTTTT.